This entry describes one T cell receptor (beta chain). A clone one base away is much larger, so this may be a read error. The data were taken from a study of blood T cells in healthy people across ages. Combining a sample-barcoded 5' primer with a J-beta primer mix, a second PCR ran for about 7 to 12 cycles. Every cDNA was tagged by a template-switch adaptor with 12 random nucleotides. TCRdb re-analysed the 5' RACE reads in MiXCR, keeping a single row per CDR3 protein. The sample gives 1.6 million or so distinct CDR3 sequences, 30% to 35% of which show up once; 11% is in the top ten. Healthy Caucasian individuals from Russia aged about 6 to 95 were enrolled as donors. Sequencing was performed on blood. The clonotype was recovered from a woman under 40 in good health.

The CDR3 loop reads CTSSLGTSGLNTGELFF. The CDR3 DNA reads as TGCACCAGCAGCTTGGGGACTAGCGGGCTTAACACCGGGGAGCTGTTTTTT. The rearrangement uses TRBV5-1 and TRBJ2-2, with 12 bases aligning to TRBD2. CDR1 and CDR2 (germline): SGHRS, YFSETQ. This CDR3 spans 17 amino acids.